The 5 T cell receptor beta chains in this list originate from one sample, sequenced in a study of T cells after yellow fever vaccination. TCRdb ran MiXCR on the 5' RACE reads and lists one entry per CDR3 protein. The sample lists approximately 550,000 distinct CDR3 sequences, roughly 19% seen once, with roughly 13% in the top ten. This sample comprised PBMCs, obtained 15 days after the yellow fever booster vaccination. These receptor sequences come from a man aged 25 to 40 who received the YFV17D yellow fever vaccine.

This chain joins TRBV5-6 and TRBJ2-7; 8 nucleotides match TRBD2. The ends lost 0 bases at V and 3 bases at J; junction bases unmatched: 2. This CDR3 contains 14 residues. The germline V gene encodes CDR1 SGHDT and CDR2 YYEEEE. CDR3 in amino acids: CASSLVSGSYEQYF. In DNA form, the CDR3 reads TGTGCCAGCAGCTTGGTAAGCGGGAGCTACGAGCAGTACTTC.

V is TRBV20-1 and J is TRBJ1-6, with 7 bases fitting TRBD1. The germline CDR1 and CDR2 sequences are DFQATT and SNEGSKA (reference sequence). Germline trimming cut 4 bases from V and 10 bases from J; bases unmatched to any gene: 10. CDR3 size: 14 residues. CDR3 nucleotides: TGCAGTGCTAAAAACAAGGGGGCCTTATCACCCCTCCACTTT. This gives the protein CSAKNKGALSPLHF.

This clonotype has more than one count but fewer than ten. The rearrangement joins TRBV5-1 to TRBJ2-2, with a tentative D call TRBD2 (6 bases). This CDR3 is 14 amino acids long. Germline V gene data show CDR1 as SGHRS and CDR2 as YFSETQ. V was pared by 7 bases and J by 1 base, with 11 bases between. CDR3 DNA sequence: TGCGCCAGCGCGGGAACAGGGAACACCGGGGAGCTGTTTTTT. This translates into CASAGTGNTGELFF.

The chain combines TRBV30 with TRBJ2-5; no clear D gene. CDR1 and CDR2 (germline): GTSNPN, SVGIG (reference sequence). The V end lost 4 bases, the J end lost 4 bases, and 7 bases lay between the germline ends. The CDR3 runs 11 residues. The CDR3: CAWNWGETQYF. For the CDR3, the DNA is TGTGCCTGGAATTGGGGAGAGACCCAGTACTTC.

The genes are TRBV27 and TRBJ2-2; D perhaps matches TRBD2 (5 bases). Trimming pared 6 bases from V and 6 bases from J, leaving 11 bases between. Looked up from germline, CDR1 is MNHEY and CDR2 is SMNVEV (reference sequence). This CDR3 region has 13 residues. CDR3 protein: CASSILGPGELFF. CDR3 DNA: TGTGCCAGCAGCATACTAGGTCCCGGGGAGCTGTTTTTT.